The clone carrying this T cell receptor beta chain was observed a handful of times. The data originate from a study of blood T cell repertoires in COVID-19. At the level of the study: The cDNA or gDNA used as material had been derived from T cells, B-cell-depleted T cells, or PBMCs.

This table comes from immunoSEQ multiplex PCR, and its TCRdb copy is limited to in-frame clones, with some not included. This table has tens of thousands of clones, around 80% appearing once. This CDR3 is 18 amino acids long. Germline V gene lookup returns CDR1 KGHSH and CDR2 LQKENI. V was cut by 5 bases and J by 6 bases, with 26 bases left in between. This chain uses TRBV18 with TRBJ1-5, with TRBD1 as a possible D gene (6 bases). The receptor was derived from a human donor in a cohort sampled during active COVID-19. The sample taken for sequencing was peripheral blood. CDR3 amino acids: CASSRIAGGHGGGQPQHF. The CDR3 bases are TGTGCCAGCTCAAGAATCGCCGGGGGGCATGGGGGCGGTCAGCCCCAGCATTTT.